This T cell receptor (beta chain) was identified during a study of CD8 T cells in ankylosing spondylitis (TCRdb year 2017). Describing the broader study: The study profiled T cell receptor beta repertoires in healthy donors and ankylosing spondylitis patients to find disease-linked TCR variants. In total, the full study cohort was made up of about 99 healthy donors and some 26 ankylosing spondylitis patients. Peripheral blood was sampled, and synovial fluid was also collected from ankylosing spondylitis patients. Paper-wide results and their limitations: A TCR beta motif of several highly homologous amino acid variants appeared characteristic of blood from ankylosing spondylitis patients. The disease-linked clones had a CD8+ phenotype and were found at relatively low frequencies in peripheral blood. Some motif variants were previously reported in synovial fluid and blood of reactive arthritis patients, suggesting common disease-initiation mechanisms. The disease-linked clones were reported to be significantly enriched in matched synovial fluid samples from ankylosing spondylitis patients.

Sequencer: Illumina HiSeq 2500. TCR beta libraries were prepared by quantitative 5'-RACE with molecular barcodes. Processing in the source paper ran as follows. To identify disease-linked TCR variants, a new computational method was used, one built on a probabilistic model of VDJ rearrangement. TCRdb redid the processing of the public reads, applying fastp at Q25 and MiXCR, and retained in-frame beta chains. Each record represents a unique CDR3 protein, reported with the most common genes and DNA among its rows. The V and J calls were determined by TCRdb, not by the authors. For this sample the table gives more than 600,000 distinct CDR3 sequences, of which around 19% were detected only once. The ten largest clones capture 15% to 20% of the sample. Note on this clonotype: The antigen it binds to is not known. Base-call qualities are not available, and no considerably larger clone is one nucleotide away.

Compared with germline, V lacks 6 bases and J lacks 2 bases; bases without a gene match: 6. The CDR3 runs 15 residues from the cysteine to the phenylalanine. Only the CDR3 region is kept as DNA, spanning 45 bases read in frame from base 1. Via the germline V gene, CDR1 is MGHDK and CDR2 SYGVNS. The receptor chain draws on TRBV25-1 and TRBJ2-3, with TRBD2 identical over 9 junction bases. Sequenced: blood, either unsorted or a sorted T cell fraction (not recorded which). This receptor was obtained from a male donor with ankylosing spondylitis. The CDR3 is CASRKGLANTDTQYF. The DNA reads TGTGCCAGCAGAAAAGGACTAGCGAACACAGATACGCAGTATTTT.